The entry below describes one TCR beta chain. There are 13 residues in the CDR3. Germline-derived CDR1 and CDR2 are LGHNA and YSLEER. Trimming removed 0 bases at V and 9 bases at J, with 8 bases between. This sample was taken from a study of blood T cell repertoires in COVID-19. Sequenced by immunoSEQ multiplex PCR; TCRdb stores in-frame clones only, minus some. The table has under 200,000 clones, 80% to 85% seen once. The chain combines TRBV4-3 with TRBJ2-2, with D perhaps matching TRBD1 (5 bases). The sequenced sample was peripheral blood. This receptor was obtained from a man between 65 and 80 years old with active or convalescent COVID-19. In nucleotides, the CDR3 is TGCGCCAGCAGCCAAGACGACAGAAGGGAGCTGTTTTTT. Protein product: CASSQDDRRELFF.